Listed below are T cell receptor beta chains from one sample, sequenced in a study of blood T cell repertoires in COVID-19. The data were produced by immunoSEQ multiplex PCR, yet TCRdb's version contains in-frame clones alone and is incomplete. The sample has fewer than 250,000 clones; 75% to 85% are singletons. Sequenced material: peripheral blood. These receptors all come from a human donor in a cohort sampled during active COVID-19. Each CDR3 is given with its conserved first and last residue. The D gene is left open where the match is weak. Clone size is stated in some rows and not others, as once, few, many or a class when expanded.

D,J,V,size,CDR3,DNA
-,TRBJ2-4,TRBV28,-,CASSPGTGGANIQYF,TGTGCCAGCAGTCCGGGGACTGGAGGGGCAAACATTCAGTACTTC
-,TRBJ2-1,TRBV18,-,CASSPPTERNEQFF,TGTGCCAGCTCACCACCGACAGAGAGGAATGAGCAGTTCTTC
TRBD2,TRBJ2-7,TRBV4-1,few,CASSQDRTSGGPYEQYF,TGCGCCAGCAGCCAAGATCGGACTAGCGGGGGACCCTACGAGCAGTACTTC
-,TRBJ1-6,TRBV28,-,CASRTPTGLGSPLHF,TGTGCCAGCAGGACTCCTACAGGACTAGGTTCACCCCTCCACTTT
TRBD2,TRBJ2-7,TRBV11-2,-,CASSFGSGGEQYF,TGTGCCAGCAGCTTCGGGAGCGGGGGAGAGCAGTACTTC
TRBD2,TRBJ2-7,TRBV4-1,-,CASSQVLAGYEQYF,TGCGCCAGCAGCCAAGTCCTAGCGGGATACGAGCAGTACTTC
-,TRBJ2-1,TRBV19,-,CASVHRPGGQDSYNEQFF,TGTGCCAGTGTGCATAGGCCGGGGGGACAAGACTCCTACAATGAGCAGTTCTTC
-,TRBJ1-4,TRBV19,-,CASSIGGVPHEKLFF,TGTGCCAGTAGTATAGGAGGCGTTCCCCATGAAAAACTGTTTTTT
TRBD2,TRBJ2-7,TRBV5-1,-,CASSPPEAGGPRLSEQYF,TGCGCCAGCAGCCCCCCGGAGGCGGGAGGGCCCCGTCTCTCCGAGCAGTACTTC
TRBD1,TRBJ2-7,TRBV27,-,CASRRQGSDEQYF,TGTGCCAGCCGAAGACAGGGTTCGGACGAGCAGTACTTC
-,TRBJ2-5,TRBV15,-,CATSRVEYPETQYF,TGTGCCACCAGCAGAGTGGAGTACCCAGAGACCCAGTACTTC
-,TRBJ1-2,TRBV11-2,-,CASSLLSQNYGYTF,TGTGCCAGCAGCTTACTGTCACAGAACTATGGCTACACCTTC
-,TRBJ2-2,TRBV23-1,once,CASSPAPSGQTGELFF,TGCGCCAGCAGTCCCGCCCCGTCTGGACAGACCGGGGAGCTGTTTTTT
-,TRBJ2-3,TRBV28,-,CATAGESTDTQYF,TGTGCCACCGCGGGCGAGAGCACAGATACGCAGTATTTT